The 20 T cell receptor beta chains in this list originate from one sample, sequenced in a study of blood T cells in healthy people across ages. A second PCR, run for about 6 to 12 cycles, used a sample-barcoded 5' primer plus a J-beta primer mix. MiXCR was run by TCRdb on the 5' RACE reads, yielding one entry per CDR3 protein. The sample lists about a million distinct CDR3 sequences, roughly two fifths seen once, with 10% to 15% in the top ten. Sequencing used blood. Receptor source: a man younger than 35 in good health.

This rearrangement joins TRBV7-9 to TRBJ2-5; D unresolved. This CDR3 has 14 residues. Trimming stripped 1 base from V and 11 bases from J, with 17 bases between. CDR1 is SEHNR, CDR2 FQNEAQ, per germline (reference sequence). The CDR3 nucleotides read TGTGCCAGCAGCTTAGGATCCAGAACCAATGAGCAGTACTTC. Its translation: CASSLGSRTNEQYF. Supplemented by reference TRBV7-9 and TRBJ2-5, the full variable domain reads DTGVSQNPRHKITKRGQNVTFRCDPISEHNRLYWYRQTLGQGPEFLTYFQNEAQLEKSRLLSDRFSAERPKGSFSTLEIQRTEQGDSAMYLCASSLGSRTNEQYFGPGTRLLVL.

The chain recombines TRBV29-1 with TRBJ2-7, with 9 bases matching TRBD1. The junction had 4 bases not matched to a gene; V was cut back by 6 bases and J by 7 bases. The CDR3 sequence is 11 residues long. Germline CDR1 is SQVTM and CDR2 is ANQGSEA. The CDR3 region is CSVEQGAEQYF. DNA for the CDR3: TGCAGCGTGGAACAGGGGGCGGAGCAGTACTTC.

This chain joins TRBV20-1 and TRBJ2-1; D gene uncertain. Germline V CDR1 and CDR2: DFQATT, SNEGSKA (reference sequence). The V and J ends lost 5 bases and 5 bases respectively, with 19 bases between them. The CDR3 extends over 15 amino acids. The chain's CDR3 is CSAARVGRFNNEQFF. The DNA of the CDR3 is TGCAGTGCTGCCCGAGTCGGCCGGTTTAACAATGAGCAGTTCTTC.

The V and J genes are TRBV7-9 and TRBJ1-2; D gene unclear. CDR3 length equals 13 residues. Between the trimmed V and J ends, which lost 3 bases and 4 bases, there was a span of 9 bases. CDR1 is SEHNR, CDR2 FQNEAQ, per germline (reference sequence). Written as DNA, the CDR3 is TGTGCCAGCAGCTTTATATCCGGCTATGGCTACACCTTC. It codes for CASSFISGYGYTF.

Worth noting for this clonotype: This may be a read error, as it is one base from a much larger clone. The chain links TRBV7-2 to TRBJ2-3; TRBD2 might be the D (7 bases). The CDR3 contains 16 residues. V was clipped by 5 bases and J by 3 bases, with 18 bases between them. Germline V lookup: CDR1 SGHTA, CDR2 FQGNSA. The CDR3 nucleotides read TGTACCAGCAGCCCACCTGAGGGGGGGATAACAGATACGCAGTATTTT. It encodes CTSSPPEGGITDTQYF.

This clonotype showed up just a few times. The V and J genes are TRBV25-1 and TRBJ1-2; no reliable D call. The CDR3 runs to 11 residues. Germline V gene lookup returns CDR1 MGHDK and CDR2 SYGVNS. V was cut by 3 bases and J by 6 bases, with 5 bases left in between. For the CDR3, the DNA is TGTGCCAGCAGTGAGATAAATGGCTACACCTTC. It translates to CASSEINGYTF.

CDR3 region: CASSQDFSGQGGTDTQYF. The CDR3 nucleotides read TGTGCCAGCAGCCAAGACTTTTCGGGACAGGGGGGCACAGATACGCAGTATTTT. The chain combines TRBV4-2 with TRBJ2-3; 11 positions agree with TRBD1. V shed 0 bases and J 1 base; nucleotides not matched to a gene: 6. From germline, CDR1 is LGHNA and CDR2 YNFKEQ. The CDR3 length is 18 residues.

The table lists this clonotype with a few counts. The V and J genes are TRBV29-1 and TRBJ1-1, with D perhaps matching TRBD1 (6 bases). CDR3 length: 14 residues. In germline, CDR1 is SQVTM, CDR2 ANQGSEA. Trimming shortened V by 6 bases and J by 1 base, and 15 bases separated the two germline ends. The CDR3 here is CSVARQVSNTEAFF. For the CDR3, the DNA is TGCAGCGTGGCCAGACAGGTCTCGAACACTGAAGCTTTCTTT.

The chain recombines TRBV5-1 with TRBJ1-1; D is perhaps TRBD1 (5 bases). Looked up from germline, CDR1 is SGHRS and CDR2 is YFSETQ. The CDR3 has 18 residues. V gave up 0 bases and J gave up 1 base, with 19 bases separating them. The CDR3 here is CASSLGSAAGLRNTEAFF. The CDR3 DNA is TGCGCCAGCAGCTTGGGTTCAGCTGCGGGGCTACGGAACACTGAAGCTTTCTTT. The full variable domain, completed using reference TRBV5-1 and TRBJ1-1, is KAGVTQTPRYLIKTRGQQVTLSCSPISGHRSVSWYQQTPGQGLQFLFEYFSETQRNKGNFPGRFSGRQFSNSRSEMNVSTLELGDSALYLCASSLGSAAGLRNTEAFFGQGTRLTVV.

This clonotype was seen a few times. CDR3 nucleotides: TGTGCCAGCAGCCAAACCGGGACTAGCGGGCTACGCACAGATACGCAGTATTTT. Encoded protein: CASSQTGTSGLRTDTQYF. The chain joins TRBV4-2 to TRBJ2-3; 12 nucleotides match TRBD2. The CDR3 is made up of 18 amino acids. CDR1 LGHNA and CDR2 YNFKEQ come from the germline V gene. The J segment lost 1 base and the V segment lost 2 bases, leaving 7 bases of the junction unmatched.

J is TRBJ2-7 and V is TRBV20-1; TRBD2 might be the D (5 bases). CDR1 is DFQATT and CDR2 is SNEGSKA in the germline V gene (reference sequence). Deletions cut 2 bases from V and 6 bases from J, with 17 bases between. CDR3 length: 14 amino acids. This CDR3 is CSARLGSDPPEQYF. The DNA of the CDR3 is TGCAGTGCTAGACTGGGGAGCGACCCGCCCGAGCAGTACTTC.

The chain employs TRBV20-1 and TRBJ2-1; TRBD1 or TRBD2 may be the D gene (6 bases each). The V gene lost 4 bases and the J gene lost 2 bases, with 15 bases spanning the gap. Germline CDR1 reads DFQATT; CDR2 reads SNEGSKA (reference sequence). The CDR3 has 15 residues. The CDR3 here is CSATTQGGTYNEQFF. In DNA form, the CDR3 reads TGCAGTGCTACCACACAGGGCGGGACCTACAATGAGCAGTTCTTC.

This chain connects TRBV2 to TRBJ2-1; 7 bases match TRBD2. Per the germline V gene, CDR1 is SNHLY and CDR2 is FYNNEI. There are 17 residues in the CDR3. J was trimmed by 7 bases and V by 4 bases; bases with no gene match: 16. The chain's CDR3 is CASSAPTTSALRNEQFF. CDR3 DNA: TGTGCCAGCAGTGCCCCTACTACTAGCGCCCTCCGGAATGAGCAGTTCTTC.

This clonotype has a handful of counts. V and J are TRBV29-1 and TRBJ2-3; D is unclear. CDR1 and CDR2 from the germline V gene are SQVTM and ANQGSEA. There are 14 residues in the CDR3. The V gene lost 1 base and the J gene lost 0 bases, with 8 bases spanning the gap. The CDR3 protein is CSVEVGLSTDTQYF. CDR3 bases: TGCAGCGTTGAAGTTGGGTTAAGCACAGATACGCAGTATTTT.

This clonotype came up a few times. The chain recombines TRBV12-3 or TRBV12-4 with TRBJ2-1; TRBD1 matches 11 bases. This CDR3 is 16 amino acids long. With 5 bases clipped from V and 2 bases from J, the junction kept 5 bases outside the gene matches. CDR3 sequence reads: CASSPRTGGAYNEQFF. The CDR3 nucleotides are TGTGCCAGCAGTCCGCGGACAGGGGGCGCCTACAATGAGCAGTTCTTC.

The rearrangement joins TRBV12-3 or TRBV12-4 to TRBJ2-5; 9 bases are a match to TRBD2. The ends lost 2 bases at V and 0 bases at J; junction bases unmatched: 7. CDR3 length equals 17 residues. This chain's CDR3 is CASSLSARGGDQETQYF. DNA of the CDR3: TGTGCCAGCAGTTTATCGGCGCGGGGGGGAGACCAAGAGACCCAGTACTTC.

This rearrangement joins TRBV5-6 to TRBJ2-3; no clear D gene. Looked up from germline, CDR1 is SGHDT and CDR2 is YYEEEE. Trimming took 0 bases from V and 11 from J, leaving 10 bases between them. The CDR3 runs to 12 residues. The CDR3 sequence is CASSLAELVQYF. CDR3 nucleotides: TGTGCCAGCAGCTTGGCGGAATTGGTGCAGTATTTT.

V is TRBV5-1 and J is TRBJ1-1, with 7 bases identical to TRBD1. Germline V gene data show CDR1 as SGHRS and CDR2 as YFSETQ. The J segment lost 5 bases and the V segment lost 0 bases, leaving 7 bases of the junction unmatched. There are 15 residues in the CDR3. The CDR3 protein is CASSLDGQGGTEAFF. CDR3 DNA: TGCGCCAGCAGCTTGGATGGGCAGGGGGGAACTGAAGCTTTCTTT.

In regard to this clonotype: Relative to the germline gene, one junction end is altered; a read error may explain this. The rearrangement uses TRBV12-3 or TRBV12-4 and TRBJ2-1; D perhaps matches TRBD1 (5 bases). The CDR3 contains 13 residues. The CDR3 DNA reads as TGTGCCAGCAGTCGAATTAGGGGCAATAAGCAGTTCTTC. This codes for CASSRIRGNKQFF.

The genes are TRBV11-2 and TRBJ1-6; 7 nucleotides match TRBD1. Looked up from germline, CDR1 is SGHAT and CDR2 is FQNNGV. The CDR3 contains 17 residues. V gave up 1 base and J gave up 0 bases; unmatched junction bases: 3. This chain's CDR3 is CASSLVTGSSYNSPLHF. The CDR3 DNA is TGTGCCAGCAGCTTAGTGACAGGGAGCTCCTATAATTCACCCCTCCACTTT. Full variable domain (remainder filled in from reference TRBV11-2 and TRBJ1-6): EAGVAQSPRYKIIEKRQSVAFWCNPISGHATLYWYQQILGQGPKLLIQFQNNGVVDDSQLPKDRFSAERLKGVDSTLKIQPAKLEDSAVYLCASSLVTGSSYNSPLHFGNGTRLTVT.